Following are 10 T cell receptor beta chains from one sample sequenced in a study of OX40 agonist ivuxolimab in advanced cancers. The table came from immunoSEQ multiplex PCR; TCRdb's copy has only in-frame clones and leaves some out. Of about 80,000 clones listed, approximately 90% are singletons. Here the sequenced sample was CD4+ or CD8+ T cells sorted from blood, taken in a trial of the OX40 agonist ivuxolimab. The receptor set was obtained from an adult with an advanced solid tumor such as melanoma, head and neck, liver or kidney cancer.

This clone turned up a few times. This sequence joins TRBV6-1 and TRBJ1-5, with D possibly being TRBD1 (6 bases). Trimming left V 4 bases short and J 0 bases short, with 13 bases between. The length of the CDR3 is 16 residues. Germline V gene lookup returns CDR1 MNHNS and CDR2 SASEGT. The CDR3 nucleotides are TGTGCCAGCAGTGTCCCCGGACAGATTAGCAATCAGCCCCAGCATTTT. Translation: CASSVPGQISNQPQHF.

The chain links TRBV6-5 to TRBJ2-7; D is perhaps TRBD1 (6 bases). V dropped 2 bases and J dropped 2 bases, with 13 bases sitting between them. Germline lookup yields CDR1 MNHEY and CDR2 SVGAGI. The CDR3 contains 15 residues. Here the CDR3 DNA reads TGTGCCAGCAGTTACGCCACAGGGAATCCCTACGAGCAGTACTTC. Its protein product is CASSYATGNPYEQYF.

This clone came up once. The V gene is TRBV28, the J gene TRBJ1-3; D is unresolved. Germline V CDR1 and CDR2: MDHEN, SYDVKM. The length of the CDR3 is 14 residues. V was pared by 6 bases and J by 9 bases, with 18 bases between. The DNA of the CDR3 is TGTGCCAGCAGCACCGGACGGGAACGGGCCACCATATATTTT. Protein product: CASSTGRERATIYF.

The gene calls are TRBV7-9 and TRBJ2-7, with D maybe TRBD2 (6 bases). V was cut by 3 bases and J by 3 bases, with 18 bases left in between. The germline V gene encodes CDR1 SEHNR and CDR2 FQNEAQ (reference sequence). This CDR3 comprises 16 residues. Here the CDR3 reads CASSFSTGRERYEQYF. In nucleotides, the CDR3 is TGTGCCAGCAGCTTTAGTACGGGACGGGAGCGCTACGAGCAGTACTTC.

The genes are TRBV6-1 and TRBJ1-5, with unresolved D. CDR1 is MNHNS and CDR2 is SASEGT in the germline V gene. V was clipped by 0 bases and J by 4 bases, with 10 bases between them. The CDR3 is made up of 15 amino acids. Here the CDR3 DNA reads TGTGCCAGCAGTGAAGCGGGAGGTTGGAATCAGCCCCAGCATTTT. Translation: CASSEAGGWNQPQHF.

This clone has just one count. This CDR3 is CASSPGRRNQPQHF. In DNA, the CDR3 is TGTGCCAGCAGTCCTGGGCGGCGCAATCAGCCCCAGCATTTT. V usage is TRBV6-5 and J usage is TRBJ1-5; D not certain. The CDR3 has 14 residues. V shed 5 bases and J shed 2 bases, with 10 bases lying between them. Germline V gives CDR1 MNHEY, CDR2 SVGAGI.

Here the CDR3 reads CSDPYYQPQHF. The CDR3 bases are TGCAGCGACCCATACTATCAGCCCCAGCATTTT. This chain links TRBV20-1 with TRBJ1-5; D is unresolved. CDR1 and CDR2 (germline): DFQATT, SNEGSKA (reference sequence). The CDR3 spans 11 residues.

This clone has a single count. The chain carries TRBV5-4 and TRBJ1-2; D possibly corresponds to TRBD1 (6 bases). The CDR3 totals 14 residues. The germline gives CDR1 SGHNT, CDR2 YYREEE (reference sequence). The V end was cut by 6 bases, the J end by 8 bases, with 20 bases between. CDR3 sequence (DNA): TGTGCCAGCATAGGGGGTTCGGGGCTAAAGGGCTACACCTTC. Its protein product is CASIGGSGLKGYTF.

This rearrangement joins TRBV6-5 to TRBJ2-5, with D perhaps TRBD1 (6 bases). V shed 0 bases and J shed 5 bases, with 7 bases lying between them. This CDR3 region has 13 residues. Germline-derived CDR1 and CDR2 are MNHEY and SVGAGI. The CDR3 spells CASSYSQGETQYF. The CDR3, as DNA: TGTGCCAGCAGTTACTCGCAGGGGGAGACCCAGTACTTC.

The chain employs TRBV5-1 and TRBJ1-1; D gene ambiguous. CDR3 size: 13 residues. Trimming took off 1 base at V and 8 bases at J, with 12 bases between the two ends. Germline values: CDR1 SGHRS, CDR2 YFSETQ. This CDR3 reads CASSLSSVGEAFF. CDR3 coding DNA: TGCGCCAGCAGCTTGTCTTCTGTAGGGGAAGCTTTCTTT.